This T cell receptor (beta chain) was found in a study of OX40 agonist ivuxolimab in advanced cancers. On the study more broadly: Patients were given ivuxolimab, an antibody that agonizes OX40 (CD134). Patients treated during dose escalation were battling hepatocellular carcinoma, melanoma, renal cell or head and neck cancer. Study results and limitations: Among the lowest levels of clonal expansion were found in partial responders at 0.1-3.0 mg/kg.

This CDR3 has 14 amino acids. J gave up 7 bases and V 7 bases, and 11 bases lay outside the gene matches. Germline V gene sequence: CDR1 SGHAT, CDR2 FQNNGV. Here immunoSEQ multiplex PCR was the method, and the copy in TCRdb shows in-frame clones only, minus some. Of approximately 18,000 clones in the sample, about 90% were seen once. A history of autoimmune disease or systemic immunosuppression excluded patients. Note on this clone: As yet, its antigen is unknown.

The sequence derives from an adult with an advanced solid tumor such as melanoma, head and neck, liver or kidney cancer. Sequencing used CD4+ or CD8+ T cells sorted from blood, obtained in a trial of the OX40 agonist ivuxolimab. The chain carries TRBV11-2 and TRBJ2-3; 7 nucleotides agree with TRBD1. The CDR3 is CASTRDSLSYTQYF. Written as DNA, the CDR3 is TGTGCCAGCACCCGGGACAGTCTTTCGTATACGCAGTATTTT. The entire variable domain, with the rest obtained from reference TRBV11-2 and TRBJ2-3, is as follows: EAGVAQSPRYKIIEKRQSVAFWCNPISGHATLYWYQQILGQGPKLLIQFQNNGVVDDSQLPKDRFSAERLKGVDSTLKIQPAKLEDSAVYLCASTRDSLSYTQYFGPGTRLTVL.